This TCR beta chain derives from a study of T cells in women clearing cervical HPV infection. The CDR3 has 13 amino acids. Germline V gene data show CDR1 as SGHAT and CDR2 as FQNNGV. Trimming pared 1 base from V and 5 bases from J, leaving 6 bases between. Using immunoSEQ multiplex PCR, the repertoire was profiled, and TCRdb retains in-frame clones only, with some absent. Across over 25,000 clones, the top ten clones capture roughly 15% of the sample. Regarding this clone: Read sequence stops 3 residues before the CDR3 end, and the germline J gene provides the missing end.

The TCR sequence derives from a woman between 18 and 69 years old with a cervical HPV16 infection that either progressed to CIN3+ or cleared (not recorded which). J is TRBJ2-1 and V is TRBV11-2; D is uncertain. The sample taken for sequencing was blood buffy coat. The CDR3 DNA, read in part, is TGTGCCAGCAGCTTAGGACTTGACAATGAG. Translated, it gives CASSLGLDNE. The full CDR3 sequence reads CASSLGLDNEQFF.